The rows below give T cell receptor beta chains drawn from one sample of a study of Ad26.COV2.S vaccination and SARS-CoV-2 variants. The assay was immunoSEQ multiplex PCR, and TCRdb's table has in-frame clones only and misses some. Here the sample spans approximately 350,000 clones, about nine tenths being singletons. This specimen consisted of peripheral blood, obtained in a trial of Ad26.COV2.S vaccine versus placebo. Receptors originate from a person aged 18-60 years who received the Ad26.COV2.S COVID-19 vaccine or a placebo. Each CDR3 is given with its conserved first and last residue. The D gene is left open where the match is weak. For some rows the clone size is stated as once, few or many, or as a class when expanded; others skip it.

d_call: .
v_call: TRBV6-5
clone_size: .
j_call: TRBJ1-2
cdr3_nt: TGTGCCAGCAGTTCGGCAACTCCCTATGGCTACACCTTC
cdr3_aa: CASSSATPYGYTF

d_call: TRBD2
v_call: TRBV5-1
clone_size: .
j_call: TRBJ2-7
cdr3_nt: TGCGCCAGCAGCTTCCGGGGGGGATCCTACGAGCAGTACTTC
cdr3_aa: CASSFRGGSYEQYF

d_call: TRBD2
v_call: TRBV2
clone_size: .
j_call: TRBJ2-1
cdr3_nt: TGTGCCAGCTCGAGACTAGCGGGGGACAATGAGCAGTTCTTC
cdr3_aa: CASSRLAGDNEQFF

d_call: TRBD1
v_call: TRBV27
clone_size: .
j_call: TRBJ2-7
cdr3_nt: TGTGCCAGCAGCATTACCGGGACAGGGTACTACGAGCAGTACTTC
cdr3_aa: CASSITGTGYYEQYF

d_call: .
v_call: TRBV6-5
clone_size: .
j_call: TRBJ2-5
cdr3_nt: TGTGCCAGCAGTTACGGGAGGGGGCTAATAGAGACCCAGTACTTC
cdr3_aa: CASSYGRGLIETQYF

d_call: .
v_call: TRBV7-3
clone_size: .
j_call: TRBJ2-1
cdr3_nt: TGTGCCAGCAGCTTAACACGGAATGAGCAGTTCTTC
cdr3_aa: CASSLTRNEQFF

d_call: TRBD1
v_call: TRBV4-2
clone_size: .
j_call: TRBJ1-6
cdr3_nt: TGTGCCAGCAGCCAATCCTCCGGGGACAGCAGCTCCTATAATTCACCCCTCCACTTT
cdr3_aa: CASSQSSGDSSSYNSPLHF

d_call: TRBD1
v_call: TRBV4-1
clone_size: .
j_call: TRBJ1-5
cdr3_nt: TGCGCCAGCAGCCCCCATGACAGGGGCAATCAGCCCCAGCATTTT
cdr3_aa: CASSPHDRGNQPQHF

d_call: .
v_call: TRBV5-1
clone_size: .
j_call: TRBJ1-4
cdr3_nt: TGCGCCAGCAGGACGAGGGGTGGGGAAAAACTGTTTTTT
cdr3_aa: CASRTRGGEKLFF

d_call: .
v_call: TRBV12-3/TRBV12-4
clone_size: .
j_call: TRBJ1-6
cdr3_nt: TGTGCCAGCACCGGACAGAATAATTCACCCCTCCACTTT
cdr3_aa: CASTGQNNSPLHF

d_call: .
v_call: TRBV21-1
clone_size: .
j_call: TRBJ1-1
cdr3_nt: TGTGCCAGCAGCACCGGACAGGGGTGGGGCGCTGAAGCTTTCTTT
cdr3_aa: CASSTGQGWGAEAFF

d_call: .
v_call: TRBV19
clone_size: .
j_call: TRBJ2-1
cdr3_nt: TGTGCCAGTAGTCCCGTCCTCTACAATGAGCAGTTCTTC
cdr3_aa: CASSPVLYNEQFF

d_call: TRBD1
v_call: TRBV30
clone_size: .
j_call: TRBJ2-7
cdr3_nt: TGTGCCTGGATTAGGGGGCTTGGAGAGCAGTACTTC
cdr3_aa: CAWIRGLGEQYF

d_call: TRBD1
v_call: TRBV18
clone_size: .
j_call: TRBJ2-7
cdr3_nt: TGTGCCAGCTCACCTGGGGACAGGGGAAGCTCCTACGAGCAGTACTTC
cdr3_aa: CASSPGDRGSSYEQYF

d_call: .
v_call: TRBV4-1
clone_size: few
j_call: TRBJ2-6
cdr3_nt: TGCGCCAGCAGCCAAGAAACGATCTCTGGGGCCAACGTCCTGACTTTC
cdr3_aa: CASSQETISGANVLTF

d_call: .
v_call: TRBV6-6
clone_size: few
j_call: TRBJ2-7
cdr3_nt: TGTGCCAGCAGCGCGGGATACGAGCAGTACTTC
cdr3_aa: CASSAGYEQYF

d_call: .
v_call: TRBV27
clone_size: .
j_call: TRBJ2-3
cdr3_nt: TGTGCCAGCAGTTTTTTGGCGGTACCAGATACGCAGTATTTT
cdr3_aa: CASSFLAVPDTQYF

d_call: .
v_call: TRBV19
clone_size: .
j_call: TRBJ2-7
cdr3_nt: TGTGCCAGTAGTCCAGGGCCCTTTGGCTACGAGCAGTACTTC
cdr3_aa: CASSPGPFGYEQYF

d_call: TRBD1
v_call: TRBV4-2
clone_size: once
j_call: TRBJ1-1
cdr3_nt: TGTGCCAGCAGGGGACAGACGTACACTGAAGCTTTCTTT
cdr3_aa: CASRGQTYTEAFF

d_call: TRBD2
v_call: TRBV9
clone_size: .
j_call: TRBJ2-5
cdr3_nt: TGTGCCAGCAGCGTTAGCGGGAGCGGGGAGACCCAGTACTTC
cdr3_aa: CASSVSGSGETQYF

d_call: .
v_call: TRBV11-3
clone_size: .
j_call: TRBJ2-1
cdr3_nt: TGTGCCAGCAGCCTGCTGGGGGGCGCCGACAATGAGCAGTTCTTC
cdr3_aa: CASSLLGGADNEQFF

d_call: TRBD1
v_call: TRBV5-1
clone_size: .
j_call: TRBJ1-6
cdr3_nt: TGCGCCAGCAGCTTGGGGGACAGTAATTCACCCCTCCACTTT
cdr3_aa: CASSLGDSNSPLHF

d_call: .
v_call: TRBV7-9
clone_size: .
j_call: TRBJ1-1
cdr3_nt: TGTGCCAGCCTGCGTCGGGACACTGAAGCTTTCTTT
cdr3_aa: CASLRRDTEAFF

d_call: .
v_call: TRBV5-1
clone_size: .
j_call: TRBJ1-2
cdr3_nt: TGCGCCAGCAGCTTGGCCCAGGGACAACCCTATGGCTACACCTTC
cdr3_aa: CASSLAQGQPYGYTF

d_call: .
v_call: TRBV4-1
clone_size: .
j_call: TRBJ2-7
cdr3_nt: TGCGCCAGCAGCCAAGGGGCCACGTGGGTAGGAGGGGTAAACGAGCAGTACTTC
cdr3_aa: CASSQGATWVGGVNEQYF

d_call: TRBD1
v_call: TRBV16
clone_size: .
j_call: TRBJ2-2
cdr3_nt: TGTGCCAGCAGCGGACAGGCTAACACCGGGGAGCTGTTTTTT
cdr3_aa: CASSGQANTGELFF

d_call: .
v_call: TRBV30
clone_size: .
j_call: TRBJ1-5
cdr3_nt: TGTGCCTCAACGGGGTCCGGTTACGGCAATCAGCCCCAGCATTTT
cdr3_aa: CASTGSGYGNQPQHF

d_call: TRBD2
v_call: TRBV9
clone_size: .
j_call: TRBJ2-2
cdr3_nt: TGTGCCAGCAGCGTAGGCCAGCGGGGCGGCACCGGGGAGCTGTTTTTT
cdr3_aa: CASSVGQRGGTGELFF

d_call: TRBD2
v_call: TRBV5-8
clone_size: .
j_call: TRBJ2-1
cdr3_nt: TGTGCCAGCAGCCGGACTAGCGGGGGGATTGAGCAGTTCTTC
cdr3_aa: CASSRTSGGIEQFF

d_call: .
v_call: TRBV10-3
clone_size: .
j_call: TRBJ1-6
cdr3_nt: TGTGCCATGGGGGACACGGGCTATAATTCACCCCTCCACTTT
cdr3_aa: CAMGDTGYNSPLHF

d_call: TRBD1
v_call: TRBV5-4
clone_size: once
j_call: TRBJ2-1
cdr3_nt: TGTGCCAGCAGTTCGGGTTCGGGACAGGACTACAATGAGCAGTTCTTC
cdr3_aa: CASSSGSGQDYNEQFF

d_call: TRBD1
v_call: TRBV7-9
clone_size: .
j_call: TRBJ2-3
cdr3_nt: TGTGCCAGCAGCTTGGACAGGGTGGGAGATACGCAGTATTTT
cdr3_aa: CASSLDRVGDTQYF

d_call: .
v_call: TRBV2
clone_size: once
j_call: TRBJ1-5
cdr3_nt: TGTGCCAGCAGTGACAGGAGGATCAATCAGCCCCAGCATTTT
cdr3_aa: CASSDRRINQPQHF

d_call: TRBD2
v_call: TRBV5-5
clone_size: .
j_call: TRBJ2-7
cdr3_nt: TGTGCCAGCAGCTTGAGGCTAGCGGGGGTCTCCTACGAGCAGTACTTC
cdr3_aa: CASSLRLAGVSYEQYF

d_call: .
v_call: TRBV9
clone_size: .
j_call: TRBJ1-1
cdr3_nt: TGTGCCAGCAGCGTACCAAACAGATTGAACACTGAAGCTTTCTTT
cdr3_aa: CASSVPNRLNTEAFF

d_call: .
v_call: TRBV30
clone_size: .
j_call: TRBJ1-5
cdr3_nt: TGTGCCTGGACCCGGGACGGCAATCAGCCCCAGCATTTT
cdr3_aa: CAWTRDGNQPQHF

d_call: .
v_call: TRBV6-5
clone_size: .
j_call: TRBJ1-2
cdr3_nt: TGTGCCAGCAGTTACTCGACTGACAGATTCAGGGGCTACACCTTC
cdr3_aa: CASSYSTDRFRGYTF